This TCR beta chain was identified in a study of cytomegalovirus exposure and HLA in healthy donors. The assay was immunoSEQ multiplex PCR, and TCRdb's table has in-frame clones only and misses some. The sample carries tens of thousands of clones, roughly 93% recorded once. Germline V gene lookup returns CDR1 SQVTM and CDR2 ANQGSEA. The CDR3 sequence is 13 residues long. Deletions cut 3 bases from V and 0 bases from J, with 8 bases between. Input material: PBMCs. The rearrangement joins TRBV29-1 to TRBJ1-2; no firm D call. This receptor was obtained from a woman in her late teens or twenties in good health and CMV-seropositive. CDR3 coding DNA: TGCAGCGTTGATCACGGAGCTAACTATGGCTACACCTTC. Translated: CSVDHGANYGYTF.